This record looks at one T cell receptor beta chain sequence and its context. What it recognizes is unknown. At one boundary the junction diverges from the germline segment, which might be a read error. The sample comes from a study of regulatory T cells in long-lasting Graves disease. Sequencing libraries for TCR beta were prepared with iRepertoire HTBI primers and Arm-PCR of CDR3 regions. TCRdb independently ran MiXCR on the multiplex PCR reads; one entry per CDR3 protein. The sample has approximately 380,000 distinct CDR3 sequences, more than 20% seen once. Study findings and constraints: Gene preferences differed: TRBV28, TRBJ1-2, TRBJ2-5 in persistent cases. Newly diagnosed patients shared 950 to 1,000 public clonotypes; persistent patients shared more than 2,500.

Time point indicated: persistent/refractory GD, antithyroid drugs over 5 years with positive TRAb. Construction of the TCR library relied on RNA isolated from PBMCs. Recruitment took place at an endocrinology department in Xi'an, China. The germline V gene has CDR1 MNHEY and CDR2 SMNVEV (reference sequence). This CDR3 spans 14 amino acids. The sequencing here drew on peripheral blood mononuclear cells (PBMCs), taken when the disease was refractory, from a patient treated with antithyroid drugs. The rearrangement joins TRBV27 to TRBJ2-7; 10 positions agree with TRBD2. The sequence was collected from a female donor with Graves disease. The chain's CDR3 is CASSLLAGGLEQHF. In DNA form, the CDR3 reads TGTGCCAGCAGTTTATTAGCGGGAGGCCTCGAGCAGCACTTC.